This T cell receptor beta chain was identified in a study of shared clonotypes between healthy human individuals. This CDR3 is built from 14 residues. V was cut by 2 bases and J by 1 base, with 9 bases left in between. Per germline, CDR1 SGHDT and CDR2 YYEEEE. General study points: Generally, estimated richness proved larger in naive subsets than it did in memory subsets.

For this clone: Its antigen is unknown.

Data came from immunoSEQ multiplex PCR; TCRdb stores just in-frame clones and leaves some out. The sample includes about 1,900,000 clones, 85% to 95% of them seen just once. Terminally differentiated effector memory CD45RA+ cells were left out of the naive CD8 fraction, which was CD45RO-negative and positively selected for CCR7. Source material: naive CD8+ T cells sorted from blood. The sequence came from a man younger than 35 in good health. This chain joins TRBV5-6 and TRBJ1-1, with no clear D. The CDR3 DNA is TGTGCCAGCAGCTTTACAGAAGCGAACACTGAAGCTTTCTTT. Translating it yields CASSFTEANTEAFF.